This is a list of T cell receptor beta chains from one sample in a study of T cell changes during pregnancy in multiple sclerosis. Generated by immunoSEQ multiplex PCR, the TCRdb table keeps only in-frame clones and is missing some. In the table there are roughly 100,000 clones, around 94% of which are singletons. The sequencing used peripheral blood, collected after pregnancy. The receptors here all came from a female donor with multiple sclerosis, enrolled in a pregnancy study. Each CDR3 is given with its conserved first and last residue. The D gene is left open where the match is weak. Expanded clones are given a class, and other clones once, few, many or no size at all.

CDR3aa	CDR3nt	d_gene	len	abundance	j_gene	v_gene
CASSPTGQLNQPQHF	TGTGCCAGCAGCCCCACTGGACAGCTCAATCAGCCCCAGCATTTT	-	15	-	TRBJ1-5	TRBV9
CASSFPGGLYNEQFF	TGTGCCAGCAGCTTCCCGGGAGGTCTCTACAATGAGCAGTTCTTC	TRBD2	15	-	TRBJ2-1	TRBV7-9
CASSFGDRDTDTQYF	TGCGCCAGCAGCTTCGGAGACAGGGACACAGATACGCAGTATTTT	TRBD1	15	-	TRBJ2-3	TRBV5-1
CASSVDEGGANIQYF	TGTGCCAGCAGCGTAGATGAGGGAGGGGCGAACATTCAGTACTTC	TRBD2	15	once	TRBJ2-4	TRBV9
CASSQDAVNTEAFF	TGCGCCAGCAGCCAAGACGCAGTGAACACTGAAGCTTTCTTT	-	14	-	TRBJ1-1	TRBV4-3
CASSLSVQGRHAYEQYF	TGTGCCAGCAGCTTATCCGTACAGGGTAGGCACGCCTACGAGCAGTACTTC	-	17	-	TRBJ2-7	TRBV13
CASSRGGQETQYF	TGTGCCAGCAGTAGGGGAGGACAAGAGACCCAGTACTTC	-	13	-	TRBJ2-5	TRBV6-5
CASSAGQVPGELFF	TGCGCCAGCAGCGCAGGGCAGGTCCCCGGGGAGCTGTTTTTT	-	14	-	TRBJ2-2	TRBV5-1
CASSQGLALDTQYF	TGTGCCAGCAGCCAGGGACTAGCGTTGGATACGCAGTATTTT	TRBD2	14	-	TRBJ2-3	TRBV11-2
CASSLGTGGNQPQHF	TGTGCCAGCAGTTTAGGGACAGGGGGTAATCAGCCCCAGCATTTT	TRBD1	15	-	TRBJ1-5	TRBV27
CASSLGFTRGIGQETQYF	TGTGCCAGCAGCTTAGGATTTACCAGGGGGATCGGACAAGAGACCCAGTACTTC	TRBD1	18	-	TRBJ2-5	TRBV7-6
CSAREATGELFF	TGCAGTGCCCGTGAGGCAACCGGGGAGCTGTTTTTT	-	12	-	TRBJ2-2	TRBV29-1
CASSSRLAGSNTGELFF	TGCGCCAGCAGCTCCCGACTAGCGGGTTCAAACACCGGGGAGCTGTTTTTT	TRBD2	17	-	TRBJ2-2	TRBV5-1
CASSLGPSGNTIYF	TGTGCCAGCAGCTTGGGGCCCTCTGGAAACACCATATATTTT	-	14	-	TRBJ1-3	TRBV5-4
CASSFGRGNTEAFF	TGTGCCAGCAGTTTCGGCAGGGGGAATACTGAAGCTTTCTTT	TRBD1	14	once	TRBJ1-1	TRBV28
CASSARQGAGNTEAFF	TGTGCCAGCAGCGCCCGACAGGGGGCCGGGAACACTGAAGCTTTCTTT	TRBD1	16	-	TRBJ1-1	TRBV9
CASSQDWTGGNTIYF	TGTGCCAGCAGTCAAGACTGGACAGGGGGGAACACCATATATTTT	TRBD1	15	-	TRBJ1-3	TRBV6-5
CASRLARINEKLFF	TGTGCAAGTCGCTTAGCGCGCATTAATGAAAAACTGTTTTTT	-	14	-	TRBJ1-4	TRBV12-2
CASSFSKAGPREQYF	TGTGCCAGCAGTTTTTCGAAAGCGGGCCCCAGGGAGCAGTACTTC	-	15	once	TRBJ2-7	TRBV28
CASSSTGGPSSNYGYTF	TGCGCCAGCAGCTCAACAGGGGGACCCAGTTCTAACTATGGCTACACCTTC	TRBD1	17	-	TRBJ1-2	TRBV5-1
CASSQGQMAYNEQFF	TGTGCCAGCAGCCAAGGACAGATGGCCTACAATGAGCAGTTCTTC	-	15	-	TRBJ2-1	TRBV14
CASSFHLQGVGNYGYTF	TGTGCCAGCAGCTTTCACTTACAGGGGGTCGGTAACTATGGCTACACCTTC	TRBD1	17	-	TRBJ1-2	TRBV7-9